This T cell receptor beta chain stems from a study of T cells in Graves' hyperthyroidism and ophthalmopathy. The CDR3 regions of TCR beta were amplified from RNA transcripts. A first-round RT-PCR of the TCR CDR3 used the HTBI primer set. MiXCR was run by TCRdb on the multiplex PCR reads, yielding one entry per CDR3 protein. The sample gives about 350,000 distinct CDR3 sequences, 15% to 20% of which show up once; roughly a sixth is in the top ten. Trimming took 6 bases from V and 2 from J, leaving 20 bases between them. This CDR3 contains 17 residues. Per the germline V gene, CDR1 is MNHEY and CDR2 is SVGEGT. This clonotype has ten or more counts. A much larger clone sits a single nucleotide away, making a read error possible. The conserved final phenylalanine or tryptophan is absent from the CDR3, which likely points to a read error.

The specimen was blood. This receptor was identified in a woman aged 40 to 55 with Graves' ophthalmopathy. The chain has TRBV6-2 or TRBV6-3 and TRBJ1-5; D perhaps matches TRBD1 (6 bases). This chain's CDR3 is CASSSFVRQVGNQPQHL. DNA of the CDR3: TGTGCCAGCAGCTCTTTCGTTCGACAGGTAGGCAATCAGCCCCAGCATCTT.